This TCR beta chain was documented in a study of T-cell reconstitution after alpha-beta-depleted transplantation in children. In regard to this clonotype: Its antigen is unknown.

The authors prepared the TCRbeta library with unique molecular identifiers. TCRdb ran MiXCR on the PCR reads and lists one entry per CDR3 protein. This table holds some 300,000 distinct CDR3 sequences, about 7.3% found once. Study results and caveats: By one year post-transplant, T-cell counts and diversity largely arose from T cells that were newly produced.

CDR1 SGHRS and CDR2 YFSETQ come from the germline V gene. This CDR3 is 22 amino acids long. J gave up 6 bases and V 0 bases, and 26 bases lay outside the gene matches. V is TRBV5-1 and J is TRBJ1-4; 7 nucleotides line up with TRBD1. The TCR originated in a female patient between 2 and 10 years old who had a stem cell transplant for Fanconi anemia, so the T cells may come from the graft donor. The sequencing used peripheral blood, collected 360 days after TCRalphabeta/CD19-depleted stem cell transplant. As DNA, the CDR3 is TGCGCCAGCAGCTTGGGCACTCCGGGACAGTCAAGGCGTCCCCGCACCCATGAAAAACTGTTTTTT. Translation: CASSLGTPGQSRRPRTHEKLFF.